The rows below give T cell receptor beta chains drawn from one sample of a study of response to subunit inactivated influenza vaccine. TCRdb re-derived calls from the RT-PCR reads in MiXCR, one entry per CDR3 protein. The sample yields approximately 530,000 distinct CDR3 sequences, about 8% seen once. The sample consisted of PBMCs from blood, taken around 25 months after vaccination. The receptors were gathered from a man in his fifties or sixties who received an inactivated influenza vaccine. Each CDR3 is given with its conserved first and last residue. D genes are given only for firm matches. Rows give clone size only sometimes, using once, few, many, or a class for an expanded clone.

d_gene	v_gene	j_gene	abundance	CDR3aa	CDR3nt
TRBD2	TRBV24-1	TRBJ2-2	many	CATSDLTPSGGSNTGELFF	TGTGCCACCAGTGATTTGACCCCTAGCGGGGGCTCGAACACCGGGGAGCTGTTTTTT
TRBD1	TRBV6-5	TRBJ2-1	few	CASSSPGTGRNEQFF	TGTGCCAGCAGTTCCCCCGGGACAGGAAGGAATGAGCAGTTCTTC
.	TRBV6-5	TRBJ2-3	many	CASSSPTTSTDTQYF	TGTGCCAGCAGTTCGCCGACTACTAGCACAGATACGCAGTATTTT
.	TRBV10-3	TRBJ2-1	many	CAISEPTGLSYNEQFF	TGTGCCATCAGTGAGCCGACGGGACTGTCCTACAATGAGCAGTTCTTC
.	TRBV1	TRBJ2-1	few	CTSSPASGNSSSSSYNEQFF	TGCACCAGCAGCCCCGCTAGCGGGAACAGCTCCTCCAGCTCCTACAATGAGCAGTTCTTC
.	TRBV5-1	TRBJ1-1	.	CASSPGSRMNTEAFF	TGCGCCAGCAGCCCAGGGAGCAGAATGAACACTGAAGCTTTCTTT
TRBD2	TRBV10-3	TRBJ2-7	many	CAISGTSGTLYEQYF	TGTGCCATCAGTGGGACTAGCGGGACGTTATACGAGCAGTACTTC
.	TRBV20-1	TRBJ2-5	.	CSASQRTPRETQYF	TGCAGTGCTAGCCAAAGGACGCCTCGGGAGACCCAGTACTTC
.	TRBV24-1	TRBJ1-1	many	CATSDPDYTEAFF	TGTGCCACCAGTGACCCGGACTACACTGAAGCTTTCTTT
TRBD1	TRBV20-1	TRBJ2-1	.	CSANRGHEQFF	TGCAGTGCTAACAGGGGCCATGAGCAGTTCTTC
.	TRBV20-1	TRBJ2-1	once	CSARADGQGRENYNEQFF	TGCAGTGCTAGAGCAGATGGTCAGGGGCGCGAAAACTACAATGAGCAGTTCTTC
.	TRBV7-2	TRBJ2-1	many	CASTMGLENNEQFF	TGTGCCAGCACCATGGGACTTGAAAACAATGAGCAGTTCTTC
TRBD2	TRBV27	TRBJ2-1	few	CARPGLAGGEQFF	TGTGCCAGACCGGGACTAGCGGGAGGTGAGCAGTTCTTC
.	TRBV15	TRBJ2-7	few	CATSLGGGIYEQYF	TGTGCCACCAGCCTGGGGGGCGGGATCTACGAGCAGTACTTC
TRBD2	TRBV27	TRBJ2-3	medium-sized	CASSLGTSGRADTQYF	TGTGCCAGCAGTTTAGGGACTAGCGGGAGAGCAGATACGCAGTATTTT
.	TRBV27	TRBJ2-1	.	CAPLEATLYNEQFF	TGTGCCCCCCTCGAGGCCACTCTCTACAATGAGCAGTTCTTC
.	TRBV4-3	TRBJ1-4	many	CASSQEYDGTNEKLFF	TGCGCCAGCAGCCAAGAATACGACGGGACTAATGAAAAACTGTTTTTT
.	TRBV6-5	TRBJ2-7	.	CASSLGTRTEQYF	TGTGCCAGCAGTTTGGGGACCAGGACCGAGCAGTACTTC
.	TRBV5-1	TRBJ1-1	few	CASSLANFPGTEAFF	TGCGCCAGCAGCTTGGCCAACTTCCCGGGTACTGAAGCTTTCTTT
TRBD2	TRBV15	TRBJ2-7	.	CATSRPSGPPPDEQYF	TGTGCCACCAGCAGACCTAGCGGGCCCCCCCCGGACGAGCAGTACTTC
.	TRBV18	TRBJ2-5	few	CASSPPLRETQYF	TGTGCCAGCTCACCACCTCTCCGAGAGACCCAGTACTTC
.	TRBV6-2/TRBV6-3	TRBJ1-2	.	CASSYLQYGYTF	TGTGCCAGCAGTTACTTACAGTATGGCTACACCTTC
.	TRBV14	TRBJ1-2	many	CASSPTVRYGYTF	TGTGCCAGCAGCCCGACAGTGCGGTATGGCTACACCTTC
.	TRBV27	TRBJ2-7	.	CASSLMPISYEQYF	TGTGCCAGCAGTTTGATGCCGATCTCCTACGAGCAGTACTTC
.	TRBV10-3	TRBJ2-1	many	CAISESEYNEQFF	TGTGCCATCAGTGAGTCTGAGTACAATGAGCAGTTCTTC
.	TRBV20-1	TRBJ1-2	few	CSARGPGVRGDYGYTF	TGCAGTGCTAGGGGTCCGGGGGTCAGGGGAGACTATGGCTACACCTTC
.	TRBV7-2	TRBJ2-1	many	CASSLVGQNYNEQFF	TGTGCCAGCAGCTTAGTCGGACAGAACTACAATGAGCAGTTCTTC
TRBD1	TRBV29-1	TRBJ2-5	few	CSVKQGQETQYF	TGCAGCGTTAAACAGGGGCAAGAGACCCAGTACTTC
.	TRBV10-3	TRBJ1-3	.	CATTASSGNTIYF	TGTGCCACGACGGCTAGCTCTGGAAACACCATATATTTT
.	TRBV12-3/TRBV12-4	TRBJ1-5	many	CASSSIQGRQPQHF	TGTGCCAGCAGTAGCATCCAGGGGAGGCAGCCCCAGCATTTT
.	TRBV5-5	TRBJ1-2	.	CASSLYAGYTF	TGTGCCAGCAGCTTGTACGCAGGCTACACCTTC
TRBD1	TRBV11-2	TRBJ2-1	many	CASRFTGGALGNEQFF	TGTGCCAGCAGGTTCACAGGGGGTGCCTTAGGGAATGAGCAGTTCTTC
.	TRBV5-6	TRBJ2-3	few	CASSLGLATTDTQYF	TGTGCCAGCAGCTTGGGTCTGGCGACCACAGATACGCAGTATTTT
.	TRBV30	TRBJ2-2	many	CAWSHYGGELFF	TGTGCCTGGAGTCATTATGGCGGGGAGCTGTTTTTT
.	TRBV12-3/TRBV12-4	TRBJ1-1	.	CASSLMVGSEAFF	TGTGCCAGCAGTCTTATGGTGGGGTCTGAAGCTTTCTTT
TRBD1	TRBV4-2	TRBJ2-1	.	CASSQERGRVFF	TGTGCCAGCAGCCAAGAGAGGGGGCGTGTGTTCTTC
TRBD2	TRBV18	TRBJ2-1	few	CASSSTSGGPSYNEQFF	TGTGCCAGCTCATCGACTAGCGGGGGGCCATCCTACAATGAGCAGTTCTTC
.	TRBV6-5	TRBJ2-1	many	CASSYTTTPYNEQFF	TGTGCCAGCAGTTACACGACTACCCCCTACAATGAGCAGTTCTTC
.	TRBV9	TRBJ2-5	many	CASSSLSGGVQETQYF	TGTGCCAGCAGCTCCCTAAGTGGCGGGGTTCAAGAGACCCAGTACTTC
.	TRBV6-5	TRBJ1-2	few	CASSYSNDPGSFYGYTF	TGTGCCAGCAGTTACTCCAACGATCCAGGTTCCTTCTATGGCTACACCTTC
TRBD2	TRBV9	TRBJ2-1	many	CASSDLGLALYNEQFF	TGTGCCAGCAGTGACCTGGGACTAGCGCTTTACAATGAGCAGTTCTTC
.	TRBV21-1	TRBJ2-5	few	CASRKIKGETQYF	TGTGCCAGCAGGAAGATAAAAGGGGAGACCCAGTACTTC